These 5 T cell receptor beta chains originate from one sample sequenced in a study of T cell changes during pregnancy in multiple sclerosis. The table came from immunoSEQ multiplex PCR; TCRdb's copy has only in-frame clones and leaves some out. Among about 42,000 clones listed, around 84% were seen once. Sequencing used CD4+ T cells from peripheral blood mononuclear cells, obtained before pregnancy. The receptors derive from a female donor with multiple sclerosis, enrolled in a pregnancy study.

The rearrangement links TRBV6-5 to TRBJ2-7, with 9 bases fitting TRBD2. Germline trimming cut 2 bases from V and 3 bases from J; bases unmatched to any gene: 8. Germline CDR1 is MNHEY and CDR2 is SVGAGI. There are 16 residues in the CDR3. CDR3 sequence (DNA): TGTGCCAGCAGTTACCTCGGGCTAGCGGGATTCTACGAGCAGTACTTC. Its protein is CASSYLGLAGFYEQYF.

The chain employs TRBV18 and TRBJ1-1; 7 bases agree with TRBD1. V lost 4 bases and J lost 4; bases outside the gene matches: 18. Germline CDR1 is KGHSH and CDR2 is LQKENI. CDR3 length equals 18 residues. CDR3 DNA: TGTGCCAGCTCACTAACGATGCCGGGCCTTCAGGGGGGCACTGAAGCTTTCTTT. Amino acids: CASSLTMPGLQGGTEAFF.

The rearrangement uses TRBV5-1 and TRBJ1-1; 7 bases fit TRBD1. V lost 4 bases to trimming and J lost 3 bases; unmatched junction nucleotides: 3. The CDR3 contains 13 residues. Germline CDR1 SGHRS, CDR2 YFSETQ. The CDR3 nucleotides read TGCGCCAGCAGCCGGACAGGAGACACTGAAGCTTTCTTT. Its translation: CASSRTGDTEAFF. Complete variable domain (other parts from reference TRBV5-1 and TRBJ1-1): KAGVTQTPRYLIKTRGQQVTLSCSPISGHRSVSWYQQTPGQGLQFLFEYFSETQRNKGNFPGRFSGRQFSNSRSEMNVSTLELGDSALYLCASSRTGDTEAFFGQGTRLTVV.

The chain links TRBV4-2 to TRBJ2-3, with TRBD1 matching 7 bases. Germline V gene sequence: CDR1 LGHNA, CDR2 YNFKEQ. CDR3 length: 16 amino acids. With V trimmed by 4 bases and J by 2 bases, 9 bases remained unmatched. This chain's CDR3 is CASSPKLDRFTDTQYF. CDR3 coding DNA: TGTGCCAGCAGCCCCAAATTGGACAGGTTCACAGATACGCAGTATTTT.

The chain employs TRBV2 and TRBJ2-5; no clear D gene. Germline CDR1 SNHLY, CDR2 FYNNEI. V gave up 1 base and J gave up 5 bases, with 11 bases separating them. This CDR3 comprises 14 residues. Written as DNA, the CDR3 is TGTGCCAGCAGTGAAGTCGTGGGCGTTGAGACCCAGTACTTC. Translated, it gives CASSEVVGVETQYF.